The clone carrying this T cell receptor beta chain was observed once. These data come from a study of blood T cell repertoires in COVID-19. Whole-study context: The origin of the acute and convalescent COVID-19 samples was the United States, Italy and Spain. PBMCs, B-cell-depleted T cells, or T cells provided the cDNA or gDNA that made up the material.

The CDR3 length is 14 residues. CDR1 is GTSNPN, CDR2 SVGIG, per germline (reference sequence). The germline V and J ends were trimmed by 5 bases and 3 bases, with 13 bases remaining between them. As originally analysed: It was from reference gene primer amplification that nucleated cell counts were estimated. Profiled with immunoSEQ multiplex PCR; TCRdb holds only in-frame clones, not every one. V, J and clone size are those of that table, while D and trimming were read from the DNA. The sample contains about 440,000 clones, 75% to 90% of which appear only once. The genes are TRBV30 and TRBJ2-2, with a tentative D call TRBD1 (6 bases). This TCR derives from a young woman with acute or convalescent COVID-19. The sample was peripheral blood. The CDR3 bases are TGTGCCTGGTTACCGGGACATTACACCGGGGAGCTGTTTTTT. It yields the protein CAWLPGHYTGELFF.